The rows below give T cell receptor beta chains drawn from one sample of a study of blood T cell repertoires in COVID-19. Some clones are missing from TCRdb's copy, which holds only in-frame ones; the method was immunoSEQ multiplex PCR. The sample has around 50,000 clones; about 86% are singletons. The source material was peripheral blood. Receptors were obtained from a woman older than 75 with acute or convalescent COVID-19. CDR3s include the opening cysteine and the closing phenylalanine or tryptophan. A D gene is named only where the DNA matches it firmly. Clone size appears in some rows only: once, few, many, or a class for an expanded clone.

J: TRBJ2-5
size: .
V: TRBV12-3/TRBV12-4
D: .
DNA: TGTGCCAGCAGTTTGGGGCTCAAGGGGACCCAGTACTTC
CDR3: CASSLGLKGTQYF

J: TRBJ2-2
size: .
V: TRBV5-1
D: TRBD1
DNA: TGCGCCAGCAGCTTGCCACAGGGGGACACCGGGGAGCTGTTTTTT
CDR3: CASSLPQGDTGELFF

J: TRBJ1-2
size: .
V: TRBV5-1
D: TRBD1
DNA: TGCGCCAGCAGCTTAAGACAGGGCTGGAACTATGGCTACACCTTC
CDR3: CASSLRQGWNYGYTF

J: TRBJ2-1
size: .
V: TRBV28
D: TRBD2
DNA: TGTGCCAGCAATCCTGCGGGGGGGAATGAGCAGTTCTTC
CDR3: CASNPAGGNEQFF

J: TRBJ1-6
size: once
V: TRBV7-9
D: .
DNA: TGTGCCAGCAGCTTAGCAGTGAGACAGAATATACCGCCACCCCTCCACTTT
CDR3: CASSLAVRQNIPPPLHF

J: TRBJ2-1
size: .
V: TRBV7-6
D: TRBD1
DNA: TGTGCCAGCAGCGCGGGACAGGGATCCTACAATGAGCAGTTCTTC
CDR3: CASSAGQGSYNEQFF

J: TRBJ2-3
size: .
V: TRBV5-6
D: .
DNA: TGTGCCAGCAGCCCGGAGGGGGGGTCCACAGATACGCAGTATTTT
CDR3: CASSPEGGSTDTQYF

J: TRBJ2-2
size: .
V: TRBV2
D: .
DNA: TGTGCCAGCAGTGAAGCGGGGGGGCGAGTCGGGGAGCTGTTTTTT
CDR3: CASSEAGGRVGELFF

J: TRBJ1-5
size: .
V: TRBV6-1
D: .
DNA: TGTGCCAGCAGTGAAGCGTTAGGAGCGTATCGGCCCCAGCATTTT
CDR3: CASSEALGAYRPQHF

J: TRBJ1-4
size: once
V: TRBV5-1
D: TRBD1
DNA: TGCGCCAGCAGACCGGGACAGGGGGCGGCTAATGAAAAACTGTTTTTT
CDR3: CASRPGQGAANEKLFF

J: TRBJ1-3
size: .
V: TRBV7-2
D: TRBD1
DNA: TGTGCCAGCAGCATGGGACAGGGGACCTTCTCTGGAAACACCATATATTTT
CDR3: CASSMGQGTFSGNTIYF

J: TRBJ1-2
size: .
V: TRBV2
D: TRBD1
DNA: TGTGCCAGCAGTACAACGACAGGGAGGTATGGCTACACCTTC
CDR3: CASSTTTGRYGYTF

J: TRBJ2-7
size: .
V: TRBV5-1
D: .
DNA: TGCGCCAGCAGCTTGGAACGGAGTCCGGACGAGCAGTACTTC
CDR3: CASSLERSPDEQYF

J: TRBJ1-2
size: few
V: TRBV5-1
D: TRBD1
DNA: TGCGCCAGCAGCCGGGAGGACAGGGAAGGCTACACCTTC
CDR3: CASSREDREGYTF

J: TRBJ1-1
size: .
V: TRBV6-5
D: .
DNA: TGTGCCAGCAGTTACGTGGCAGGGAACACTGAAGCTTTCTTT
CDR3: CASSYVAGNTEAFF

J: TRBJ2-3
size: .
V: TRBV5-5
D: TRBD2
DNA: TGTGCCAGCAGCTTGGCCCTAGCGGGAGCCTCGGATACGCAGTATTTT
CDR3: CASSLALAGASDTQYF

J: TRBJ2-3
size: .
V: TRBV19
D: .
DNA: TGTGCCAGTAGTAGCGGGACTGGGGATACGCAGTATTTT
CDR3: CASSSGTGDTQYF

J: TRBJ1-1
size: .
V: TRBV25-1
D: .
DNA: TGTGCCAGCAGGAAGGAGGTTAACACTGAAGCTTTCTTT
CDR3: CASRKEVNTEAFF

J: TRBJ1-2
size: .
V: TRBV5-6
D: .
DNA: TGTGCCAGCAGCGGGAAGACGGGAGTTGAGAGCGGCTACACCTTC
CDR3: CASSGKTGVESGYTF

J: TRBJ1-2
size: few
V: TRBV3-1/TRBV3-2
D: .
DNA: TGTGCCAGCAGCCAAGCCCCCAGGGACTATGGCTACACCTTC
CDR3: CASSQAPRDYGYTF

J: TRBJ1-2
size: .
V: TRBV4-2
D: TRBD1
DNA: TGTGCCAGCAGCCCGGGACAGGGGAACTATGGCTACACCTTC
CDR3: CASSPGQGNYGYTF

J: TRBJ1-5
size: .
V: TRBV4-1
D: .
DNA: TGCGCCAGCAGCCAAACGGTGCGAAGCCGCAATCAGCCCCAGCATTTT
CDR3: CASSQTVRSRNQPQHF

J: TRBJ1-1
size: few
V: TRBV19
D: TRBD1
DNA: TGTGCCAGTAGCCCACAGGGGATGAACACTGAAGCTTTCTTT
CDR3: CASSPQGMNTEAFF

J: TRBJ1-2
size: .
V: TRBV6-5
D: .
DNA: TGTGCCAGCAGTTACGAGATTTCGAGCTATGGCTACACCTTC
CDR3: CASSYEISSYGYTF

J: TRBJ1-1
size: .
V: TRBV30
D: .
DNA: TGTGCCTGGTCCCCACAGGAGAACACTGAAGCTTTCTTT
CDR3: CAWSPQENTEAFF

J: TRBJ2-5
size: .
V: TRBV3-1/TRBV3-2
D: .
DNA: TGTGCCAGCAGCCCGTACGGCCAAGAGACCCAGTACTTC
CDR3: CASSPYGQETQYF

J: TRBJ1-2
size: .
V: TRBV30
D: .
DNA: TGTGCCTGGACCCCTACAGGGACGTTACATTATGGCTACACCTTC
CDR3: CAWTPTGTLHYGYTF

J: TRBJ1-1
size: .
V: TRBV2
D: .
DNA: TGTGCCAGCAGTGCGGTCAGCGGTAACACTGAAGCTTTCTTT
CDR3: CASSAVSGNTEAFF

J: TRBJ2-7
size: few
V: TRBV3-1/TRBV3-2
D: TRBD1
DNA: TGTGCCAGCAGCCCCGGGACAGGATTCTCTTACGAGCAGTACTTC
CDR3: CASSPGTGFSYEQYF